What follows describes a single T cell receptor beta chain. Its antigen is not known. V gave up 3 bases and J gave up 2 bases; unmatched junction bases: 5. The CDR3 is made up of 15 amino acids. Germline loops: CDR1 SGHVS, CDR2 FNYEAQ. The data stem from a study of cytomegalovirus exposure and HLA in healthy donors. 60 Vbeta and 13 Jbeta primers were used in PCR. Data came from immunoSEQ multiplex PCR; TCRdb stores just in-frame clones and leaves some out. Of roughly 200,000 clones listed, about four fifths are singletons. Findings and limits, study-wide: One variant, a missense change in DCLRE1C, was linked in a later analysis to TCR beta V- and J-gene trimming. The authors enumerated 150 to 200 TCR beta chains as linked to cytomegalovirus. Rarity held for most TCR sequences, but there were some public TCRs that occurred in many donors.

The clonotype originates from a man in his thirties or forties in good health and CMV-seronegative. The gene calls are TRBV7-6 and TRBJ2-3, with 7 bases identical to TRBD1. Sequenced: PBMCs. This chain's CDR3 is CASSFDRVLTDTQYF. The DNA for the CDR3 is TGTGCCAGCAGCTTCGACAGGGTTCTCACAGATACGCAGTATTTT. Full variable domain (outside the CDR3, taken from reference TRBV7-6 and TRBJ2-3): GAGVSQSPRYKVTKRGQDVALRCDPISGHVSLYWYRQALGQGPEFLTYFNYEAQQDKSGLPNDRFSAERPEGSISTLTIQRTEQRDSAMYRCASSFDRVLTDTQYFGPGTRLTVL.